This T cell receptor (beta chain) is drawn from a study of regulatory T cells in long-lasting Graves disease. Points from the study as a whole: With a small sample size, accuracy may have been reduced. The analysis examined peripheral blood only and excluded thyroid tissue.

J was trimmed by 8 bases and V by 3 bases; bases with no gene match: 11. This CDR3 contains 16 residues. Germline V lookup: CDR1 DFQATT, CDR2 SNEGSKA (reference sequence). Time point noted: newly diagnosed GD, antithyroid drugs for less than 3 months. PBMC RNA was the source of the TCR library. The guidelines of the American Thyroid Association were the basis for diagnosing Graves' disease. Assembly of TCR beta libraries relied on iRepertoire HTBI primers together with Arm-PCR of CDR3 regions. A single record per CDR3 protein comes from TCRdb applying MiXCR to the multiplex PCR reads. This table holds approximately 440,000 distinct CDR3 sequences, 15% to 20% found once. Regarding this clonotype: Its antigen is not known.

These data were likewise used in another study, on T cells in Graves' hyperthyroidism and ophthalmopathy.

The rearrangement links TRBV20-1 to TRBJ1-6; TRBD1 matches 9 bases. The origin of this receptor is a man aged 35 to 55 with Graves disease. The specimen comprised peripheral blood mononuclear cells (PBMCs), sampled at new diagnosis, from a patient treated with antithyroid drugs. DNA for the CDR3: TGCAGTGCTAGCGGGACAGGGTCAAATAGGGATTCACCCCTCCACTTT. This sequence encodes CSASGTGSNRDSPLHF.